The 12 T cell receptor beta chains in this list originate from one sample, sequenced in a study of tumor-infiltrating lymphocytes in primary liver carcinoma. A constant-region primer served to make TCR beta cDNA from roughly 500 ng total RNA. Library construction for TCR beta comprised three nested multiplex PCR rounds performed with slightly modified ARM-PCR. TRBV1-TRBV30 forward and Cbeta reverse primers drove the first two roughly 10-cycle rounds. TCRdb reanalysed the multiplex PCR reads using MiXCR and keeps one entry per CDR3 protein. Here the sample spans nearly 45,000 distinct CDR3 sequences, around 66% being singletons. It was from about 19-30 mg of unsorted bulk tissue that RNA and DNA were co-extracted. The sequenced sample consisted of liver tumor tissue from sampling region 2. Subset denoted: tumor region T2, inferior pole. The receptors here all came from a man aged 35 to 55 with primary liver carcinoma and hepatitis B virus infection.

This sequence joins TRBV7-9 and TRBJ2-7; a possible D gene is TRBD2 (6 bases). Germline V gene sequence: CDR1 SEHNR, CDR2 FQNEAQ (reference sequence). Between the trimmed V and J ends, which lost 0 bases and 4 bases, there was a span of 16 bases. This CDR3 spans 16 amino acids. CDR3 nucleotide sequence: TGTGCCAGCAGCTTAGCTTCTATTAGCGGAACTTACGAGCAGTACTTC. It codes for CASSLASISGTYEQYF.

This clonotype was picked up many times. This chain joins TRBV29-1 and TRBJ2-4, with a possible D match to TRBD1 (6 bases). The CDR3 is 15 amino acids. The ends were cut back, 6 bases at V and 7 bases at J, with 22 bases in the middle. The germline CDR1 and CDR2 sequences are SQVTM and ANQGSEA. This chain's CDR3 is CSVAEGGSGLNIQYF. The DNA of the CDR3 is TGCAGCGTCGCTGAAGGGGGATCGGGTCTTAACATTCAGTACTTC.

This clonotype has only a few counts. The V call is TRBV3-1, the J call TRBJ2-1; D remains ambiguous. Trimming took off 4 bases at V and 5 bases at J, with 12 bases between the two ends. From germline, CDR1 is LGHDT and CDR2 YNNKEL (reference sequence). The CDR3 extends over 14 amino acids. CDR3 bases: TGTGCCAGCAGCCGGTTTGCAGCTGACAATGAGCAGTTCTTC. It is translated as CASSRFAADNEQFF.

This clonotype was seen more than once but under ten times. A read error may produce the germline difference seen at one junction end. V and J are TRBV6-1 and TRBJ2-1; 7 bases are a match to TRBD2. CDR1 and CDR2 (germline): MNHNS, SASEGT. This CDR3 is built from 15 residues. The CDR3 loop is CASSPRTNGRHEQSF. As DNA, the CDR3 is TGTGCCAGCAGTCCTCGGACTAACGGGAGGCATGAGCAGTCCTTC.

Notes on this clonotype: Compared with germline, one end of the junction differs, possibly owing to a read error. The chain links TRBV6-1 to TRBJ1-1, with D unresolved. The V gene's germline CDR1 is MNHNS and CDR2 SASEGT. This CDR3 spans 13 amino acids. For the CDR3, the DNA is TGTGCCAGCAGCGGGTGGAAGAACACTGAAGTTTTCTTT. Residues: CASSGWKNTEVFF.

A note on this clonotype: Since a much larger clone is just one base distant, this may be a read error. V and J are TRBV19 and TRBJ2-2; D may be TRBD2 (5 bases). CDR1 and CDR2 (germline): LNHDA, SQIVND (reference sequence). This CDR3 comprises 12 residues. CDR3 DNA: TGTGCCAGTAGACCGACGGCCGGGAAGCTGTTTTTT. It codes for CASRPTAGKLFF. Based on the CDR3 plus reference TRBV19 and TRBJ2-2, the full variable domain is DGGITQSPKYLFRKEGQNVTLSCEQNLNHDAMYWYRQDPGQGLRLIYYSQIVNDFQKGDIAEGYSVSREKKESFPLTVTSAQKNPTAFYLCASRPTAGKLFFGEGSRLTVL.

As concerns this clonotype: A read error is possible here, since a much larger clone lies one base away. V gene TRBV24-1 combines with J gene TRBJ2-7, with TRBD2 identical over 11 bases. The CDR3 is made up of 15 amino acids. Germline CDR1 is KGHDR and CDR2 is SFDVKD. The CDR3 coding sequence is TGTGCCACCAGTGACTCAACTAGCGGGAGCTACGGGCAGTACTTC. Protein sequence: CATSDSTSGSYGQYF.

Notes on this clonotype: Possible read error: a much larger clone is one base away. The chain links TRBV28 to TRBJ2-2; TRBD1 is a possible D gene (5 bases). The ends were cut back, 5 bases at V and 1 base at J, with 11 bases in the middle. CDR3 length equals 15 residues. The germline CDR1 and CDR2 sequences are MDHEN and SYDVKM. In nucleotides, the CDR3 is TGTGCCAGCAGTCGAATGACAGAGAACACCGGGGAGCTGTTTTTT. This codes for CASSRMTENTGELFF.

Remarks on this clonotype: An end of the junction does not agree with germline; a read error may underlie this. The rearrangement joins TRBV11-2 to TRBJ2-7, with a possible D match to TRBD1 (5 bases). The germline V gene encodes CDR1 SGHAT and CDR2 FQNNGV. The CDR3 totals 14 residues. The DNA of the CDR3 is TGTGCTAGCACCTCTAACAGGAACTCCTACAAGCAGTACTTC. It yields the protein CASTSNRNSYKQYF.

On this clonotype itself: A read error is likely, as this CDR3 ends without the conserved phenylalanine or tryptophan. The chain couples TRBV7-8 to TRBJ2-1; the D is unclear. Germline CDR1 SGHVS, CDR2 FQNEAQ. The CDR3 is made up of 16 amino acids. The CDR3 DNA follows: TGTGCCAACAGCTTAGCCTCGGGTAGCTCATTGGGTGAGCAGTTCCTC. Protein sequence: CANSLASGSSLGEQFL.

Here the CDR3 DNA reads TGCGCCAGCAGTGATTTGAGCAGACTAGCGGACAATGAGCAGTTCTTC. Its translation: CASSDLSRLADNEQFF. The chain carries TRBV10-2 and TRBJ2-1; 9 positions agree with TRBD2. Germline CDR1 and CDR2: WSHSY and SAAADI. The CDR3 runs 16 residues. Unmatched junction bases numbered 8, after V lost 3 bases and J lost 5 bases.

As regards this clonotype: Mismatch with germline at one junction end may stem from a read error. V usage is TRBV11-2 and J usage is TRBJ2-7; 7 nucleotides match TRBD2. CDR1 is SGHAT and CDR2 is FQNNGV in the germline V gene. CDR3 length equals 12 residues. CDR3 bases: TGTGCCAGCAGTCACGGGGACTACGAGCATTACTTC. Residues: CASSHGDYEHYF.